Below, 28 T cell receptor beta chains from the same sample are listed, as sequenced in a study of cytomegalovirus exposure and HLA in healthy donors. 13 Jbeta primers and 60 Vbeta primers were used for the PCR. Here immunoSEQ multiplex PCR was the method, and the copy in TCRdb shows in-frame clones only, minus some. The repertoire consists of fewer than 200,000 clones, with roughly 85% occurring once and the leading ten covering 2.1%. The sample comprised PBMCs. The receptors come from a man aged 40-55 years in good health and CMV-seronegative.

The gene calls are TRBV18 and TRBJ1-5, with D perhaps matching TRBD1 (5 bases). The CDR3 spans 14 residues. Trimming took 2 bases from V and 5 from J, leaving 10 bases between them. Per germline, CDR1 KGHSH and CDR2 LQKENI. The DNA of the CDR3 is TGTGCCAGCTCACCATCCGGGGGACATCAGCCCCAGCATTTT. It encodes CASSPSGGHQPQHF.

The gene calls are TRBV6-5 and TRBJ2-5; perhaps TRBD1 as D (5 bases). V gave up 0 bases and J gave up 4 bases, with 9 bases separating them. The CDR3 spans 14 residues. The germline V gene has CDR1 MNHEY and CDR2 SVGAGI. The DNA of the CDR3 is TGTGCCAGCAGTTACTCGGGGCTGGGAGAGACCCAGTACTTC. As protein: CASSYSGLGETQYF.

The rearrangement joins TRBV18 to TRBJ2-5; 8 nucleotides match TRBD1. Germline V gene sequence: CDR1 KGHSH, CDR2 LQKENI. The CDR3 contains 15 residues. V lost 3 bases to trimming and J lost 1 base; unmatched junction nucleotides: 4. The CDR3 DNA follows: TGTGCCAGCTCACCCTTAGGACAGGGCCAAGAGACCCAGTACTTC. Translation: CASSPLGQGQETQYF.

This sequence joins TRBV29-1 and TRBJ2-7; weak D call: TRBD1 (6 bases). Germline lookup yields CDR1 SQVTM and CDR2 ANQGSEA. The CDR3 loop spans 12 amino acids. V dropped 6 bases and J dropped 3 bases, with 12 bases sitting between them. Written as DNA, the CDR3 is TGCAGCGTAGACAGGACAGACTACGAGCAGTACTTC. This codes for CSVDRTDYEQYF.

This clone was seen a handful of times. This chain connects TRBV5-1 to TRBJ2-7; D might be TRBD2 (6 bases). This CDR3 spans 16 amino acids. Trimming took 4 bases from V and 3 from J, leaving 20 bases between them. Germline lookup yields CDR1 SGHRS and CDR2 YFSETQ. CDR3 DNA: TGCGCCAGCAGCCCCGTGGTCCCGGGAGAAGTCTACGAGCAGTACTTC. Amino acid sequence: CASSPVVPGEVYEQYF.

CDR3 DNA: TGTGCCTGGAGTGTAGAGGGGGGGGCGCAAGAAAAACTGTTTTTT. Translated: CAWSVEGGAQEKLFF. V usage is TRBV30 and J usage is TRBJ1-4, with D possibly matching TRBD1 (6 bases). There are 15 residues in the CDR3. CDR1 is GTSNPN, CDR2 SVGIG, per germline (reference sequence). Trimming took off 0 bases at V and 8 bases at J, with 16 bases between the two ends.

CDR3 DNA sequence: TGCGCCAGCAGCTTTACCTACAATGAGCAGTTCTTC. This sequence encodes CASSFTYNEQFF. This chain links TRBV5-1 with TRBJ2-1; D call uncertain. The germline V and J ends were trimmed by 2 bases and 2 bases, with 2 bases remaining between them. CDR3 size: 12 residues. In germline, CDR1 is SGHRS, CDR2 YFSETQ. The full variable domain, its missing parts supplied by reference TRBV5-1 and TRBJ2-1, is KAGVTQTPRYLIKTRGQQVTLSCSPISGHRSVSWYQQTPGQGLQFLFEYFSETQRNKGNFPGRFSGRQFSNSRSEMNVSTLELGDSALYLCASSFTYNEQFFGPGTRLTVL.

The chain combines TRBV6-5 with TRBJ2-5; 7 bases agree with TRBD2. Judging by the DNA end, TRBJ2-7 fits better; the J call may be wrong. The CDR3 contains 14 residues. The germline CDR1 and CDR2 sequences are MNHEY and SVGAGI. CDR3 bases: TGTGCCAGCAGTTCTCGACGGGGGGCCTACGAGCAGTACTTC. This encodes CASSSRRGAYEQYF.

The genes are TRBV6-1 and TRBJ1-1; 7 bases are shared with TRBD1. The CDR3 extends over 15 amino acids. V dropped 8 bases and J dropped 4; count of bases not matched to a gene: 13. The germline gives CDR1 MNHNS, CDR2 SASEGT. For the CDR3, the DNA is TGTGCCAGCTGCCGGGACAGCTTAGGAGGCACTGAAGCTTTCTTT. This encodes CASCRDSLGGTEAFF.

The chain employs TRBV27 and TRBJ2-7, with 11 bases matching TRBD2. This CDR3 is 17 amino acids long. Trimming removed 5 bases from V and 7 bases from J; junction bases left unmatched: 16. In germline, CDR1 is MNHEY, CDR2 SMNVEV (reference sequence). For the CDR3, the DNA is TGTGCCAGCAGTAAAACCTCCGTAGCGGGAGGGCCGGGGGAGCAGTACTTC. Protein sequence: CASSKTSVAGGPGEQYF.

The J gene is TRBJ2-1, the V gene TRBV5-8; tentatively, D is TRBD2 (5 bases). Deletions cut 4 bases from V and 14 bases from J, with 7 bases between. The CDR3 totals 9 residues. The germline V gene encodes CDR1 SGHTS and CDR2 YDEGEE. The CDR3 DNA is TGTGCCAGCAGCGTGAGGGAGTTCTTC. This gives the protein CASSVREFF.

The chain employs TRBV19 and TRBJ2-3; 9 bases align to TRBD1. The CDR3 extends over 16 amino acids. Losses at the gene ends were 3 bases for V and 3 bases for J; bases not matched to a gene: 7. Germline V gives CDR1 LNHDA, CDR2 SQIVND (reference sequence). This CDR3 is CASSIGTGLSTDTQYF. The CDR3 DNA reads TGTGCCAGTAGTATTGGGACAGGGCTGAGTACAGATACGCAGTATTTT. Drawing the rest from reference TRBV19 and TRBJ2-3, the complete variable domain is DGGITQSPKYLFRKEGQNVTLSCEQNLNHDAMYWYRQDPGQGLRLIYYSQIVNDFQKGDIAEGYSVSREKKESFPLTVTSAQKNPTAFYLCASSIGTGLSTDTQYFGPGTRLTVL.

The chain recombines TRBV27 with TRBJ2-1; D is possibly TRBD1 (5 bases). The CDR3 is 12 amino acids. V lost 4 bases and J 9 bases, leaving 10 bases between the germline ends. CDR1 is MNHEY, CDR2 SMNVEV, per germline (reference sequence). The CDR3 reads CASSSRRGEQFF. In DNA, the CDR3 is TGTGCCAGCAGTTCACGTAGGGGTGAGCAGTTCTTC.

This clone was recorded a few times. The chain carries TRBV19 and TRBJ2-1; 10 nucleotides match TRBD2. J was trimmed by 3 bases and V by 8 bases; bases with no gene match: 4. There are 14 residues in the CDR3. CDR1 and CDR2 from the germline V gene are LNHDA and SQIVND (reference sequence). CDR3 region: CASAGTSDYNEQFF. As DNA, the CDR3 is TGTGCCAGTGCCGGGACTAGCGACTACAATGAGCAGTTCTTC.

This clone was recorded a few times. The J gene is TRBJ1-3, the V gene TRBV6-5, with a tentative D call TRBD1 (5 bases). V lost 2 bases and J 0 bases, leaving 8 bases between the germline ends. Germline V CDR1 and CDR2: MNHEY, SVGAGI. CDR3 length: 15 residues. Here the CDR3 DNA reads TGTGCCAGCAGTTACACGGACAACTCTGGAAACACCATATATTTT. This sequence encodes CASSYTDNSGNTIYF.

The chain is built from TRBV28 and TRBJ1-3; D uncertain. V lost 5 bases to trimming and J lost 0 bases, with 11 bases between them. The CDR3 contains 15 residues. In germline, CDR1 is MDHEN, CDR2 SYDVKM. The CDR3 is CASSDGVPSGNTIYF. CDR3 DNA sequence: TGTGCCAGCAGTGACGGGGTACCCTCTGGAAACACCATATATTTT.

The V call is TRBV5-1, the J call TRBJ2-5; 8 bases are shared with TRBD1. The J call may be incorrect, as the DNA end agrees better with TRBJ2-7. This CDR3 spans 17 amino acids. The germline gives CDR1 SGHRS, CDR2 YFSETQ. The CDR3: CASSLARSQGAIYEQYF. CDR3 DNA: TGCGCCAGCAGCTTGGCCAGGAGTCAGGGGGCTATCTACGAGCAGTACTTC.

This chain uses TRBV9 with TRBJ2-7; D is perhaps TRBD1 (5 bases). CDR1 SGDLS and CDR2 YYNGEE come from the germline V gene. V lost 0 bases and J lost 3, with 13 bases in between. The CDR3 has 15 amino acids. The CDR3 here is CASSVASDSFYEQYF. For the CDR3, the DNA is TGTGCCAGCAGCGTAGCCTCAGACAGTTTCTACGAGCAGTACTTC.

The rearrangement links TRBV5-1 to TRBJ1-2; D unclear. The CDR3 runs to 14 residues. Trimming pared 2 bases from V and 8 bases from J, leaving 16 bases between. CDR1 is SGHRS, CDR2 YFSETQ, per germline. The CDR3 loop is CASSFSEGRLGYTF. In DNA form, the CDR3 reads TGCGCCAGCAGCTTTTCAGAGGGCCGCTTGGGCTACACCTTC.

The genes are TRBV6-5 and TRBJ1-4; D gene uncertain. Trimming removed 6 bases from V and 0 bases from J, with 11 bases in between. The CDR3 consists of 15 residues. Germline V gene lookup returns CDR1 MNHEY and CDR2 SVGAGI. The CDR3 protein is CASSRGSPTNEKLFF. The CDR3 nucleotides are TGTGCCAGCAGCCGCGGGAGCCCAACTAATGAAAAACTGTTTTTT.

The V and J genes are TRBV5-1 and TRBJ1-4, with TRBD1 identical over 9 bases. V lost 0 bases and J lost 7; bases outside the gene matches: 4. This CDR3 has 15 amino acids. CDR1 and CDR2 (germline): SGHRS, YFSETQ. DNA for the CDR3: TGCGCCAGCAGCTTGGACGGACAGGGGAGTGAAAAACTGTTTTTT. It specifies CASSLDGQGSEKLFF.

In DNA form, the CDR3 reads TGTGCCAGCAGCGTAAGACTAGCGGGCAATGAGCAGTTCTTC. Protein sequence: CASSVRLAGNEQFF. The chain joins TRBV7-9 to TRBJ2-1; 10 bases agree with TRBD2. This CDR3 has 14 amino acids. The J segment lost 6 bases and the V segment lost 5 bases, leaving 4 bases of the junction unmatched. Germline V lookup: CDR1 SEHNR, CDR2 FQNEAQ (reference sequence).

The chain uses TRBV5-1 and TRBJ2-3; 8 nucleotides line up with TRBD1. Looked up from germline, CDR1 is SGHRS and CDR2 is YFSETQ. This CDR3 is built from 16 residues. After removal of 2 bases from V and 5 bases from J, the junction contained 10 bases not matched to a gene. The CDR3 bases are TGCGCCAGCAGCTTCCAGGGGGCTCTTGCAGTAGATACGCAGTATTTT. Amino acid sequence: CASSFQGALAVDTQYF.

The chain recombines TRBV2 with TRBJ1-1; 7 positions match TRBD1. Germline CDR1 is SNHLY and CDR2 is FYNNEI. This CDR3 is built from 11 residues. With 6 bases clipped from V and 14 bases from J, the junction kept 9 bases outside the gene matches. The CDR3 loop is CASRIDRASFF. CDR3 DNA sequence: TGTGCCAGCAGAATCGACAGGGCGTCCTTCTTT.

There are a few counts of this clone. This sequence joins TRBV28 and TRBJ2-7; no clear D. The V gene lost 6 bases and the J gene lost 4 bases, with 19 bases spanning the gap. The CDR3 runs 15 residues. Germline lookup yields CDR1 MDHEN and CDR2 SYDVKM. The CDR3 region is CASRPRFGRGYEQYF. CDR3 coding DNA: TGTGCCAGCAGGCCCCGTTTCGGTCGAGGATACGAGCAGTACTTC.

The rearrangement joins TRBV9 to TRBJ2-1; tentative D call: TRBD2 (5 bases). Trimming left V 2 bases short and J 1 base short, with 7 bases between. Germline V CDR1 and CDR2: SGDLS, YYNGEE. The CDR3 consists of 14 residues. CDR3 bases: TGTGCCAGCAGCGTTGGACTGTCCTACAATGAGCAGTTCTTC. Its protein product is CASSVGLSYNEQFF.

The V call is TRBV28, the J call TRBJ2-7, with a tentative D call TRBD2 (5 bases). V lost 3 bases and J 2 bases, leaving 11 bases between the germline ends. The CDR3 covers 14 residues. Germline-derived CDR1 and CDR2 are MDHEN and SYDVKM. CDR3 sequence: CASSFSGLPYEQYF. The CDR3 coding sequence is TGTGCCAGCAGTTTTTCAGGACTTCCCTACGAGCAGTACTTC.

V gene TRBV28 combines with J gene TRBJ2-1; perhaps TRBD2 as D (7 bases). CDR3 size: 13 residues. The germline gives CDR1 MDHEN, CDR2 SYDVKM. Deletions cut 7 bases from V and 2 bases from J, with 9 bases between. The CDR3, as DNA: TGTGCCAGCAAGGGGGGGGCCTACAATGAGCAGTTCTTC. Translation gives CASKGGAYNEQFF.